Shown below are 27 T cell receptor beta chains from a single sample sequenced in a study of shared clonotypes between healthy human individuals. Profiling relied on immunoSEQ multiplex PCR, and the TCRdb table lists in-frame clones only, not all of them. Of some 2.1 million clones in the sample, 85% to 95% are singletons; the top ten hold about 1.1%. CD45RO-negative, CCR7-selected cells formed the naive CD8 fraction, which excluded terminally differentiated effector memory CD45RA+ cells. Source material: naive CD8+ T cells sorted from blood. The receptor source for this set is a young man in good health.

The chain is built from TRBV2 and TRBJ2-7; D is unresolved. The CDR3 has 14 residues. In germline, CDR1 is SNHLY, CDR2 FYNNEI. The V gene lost 6 bases and the J gene lost 2 bases, with 14 bases spanning the gap. CDR3 bases: TGTGCCAGCAGCCTAGGGTTGGTGACCTACGAGCAGTACTTC. It encodes CASSLGLVTYEQYF.

V is TRBV5-6 and J is TRBJ2-7, with a weak D call TRBD1 (5 bases). V gave up 2 bases and J gave up 7 bases, with 13 bases separating them. Germline V gene data show CDR1 as SGHDT and CDR2 as YYEEEE. This CDR3 has 13 amino acids. The CDR3 nucleotides are TGTGCCAGCAGCTTAGGGGTGGGGAAAGAGCAGTACTTC. Translation: CASSLGVGKEQYF.

V usage is TRBV7-3 and J usage is TRBJ1-1; D gene ambiguous. Germline V gives CDR1 SGHTA, CDR2 FQGTGA. Between the trimmed V and J ends, which lost 0 bases and 1 base, there was a span of 9 bases. The CDR3 consists of 15 residues. The CDR3 spells CASSLTRAENTEAFF. CDR3 in DNA: TGTGCCAGCAGCTTAACTAGAGCTGAGAACACTGAAGCTTTCTTT.

The chain recombines TRBV29-1 with TRBJ2-3; 8 bases are a match to TRBD2. Trimming took 1 base from V and 0 from J; bases not matched to a gene: 9. CDR3 size: 17 residues. Germline CDR1 reads SQVTM; CDR2 reads ANQGSEA. The CDR3 loop reads CSVEVGLERESTDTQYF. The DNA for the CDR3 is TGCAGCGTTGAAGTTGGATTGGAGCGGGAGAGCACAGATACGCAGTATTTT.

The rearrangement uses TRBV15 and TRBJ1-2; possible D gene TRBD1, 6 bases. The CDR3 is made up of 17 amino acids. The germline V and J ends were trimmed by 0 bases and 4 bases, with 18 bases remaining between them. The germline gives CDR1 LNHNV, CDR2 YYDKDF (reference sequence). CDR3 DNA sequence: TGTGCCACCAGCAGAGATAGGGCTGAGGACAGAGTCTATGGCTACACCTTC. It yields the protein CATSRDRAEDRVYGYTF.

Comment on this clone: Additional DNA sequences in this sample encode the identical CDR3. The chain recombines TRBV6-1 with TRBJ2-7; D is uncertain. The V end lost 2 bases, the J end lost 0 bases, and 8 bases lay between the germline ends. Germline lookup yields CDR1 MNHNS and CDR2 SASEGT. The CDR3 has 14 residues. DNA of the CDR3: TGTGCCAGCAGTGAATGGCCGGGCTCCTACGAGCAGTACTTC. Translating it yields CASSEWPGSYEQYF.

V gene TRBV2 combines with J gene TRBJ2-3; D uncertain. Germline V gives CDR1 SNHLY, CDR2 FYNNEI. The CDR3 spans 16 residues. V lost 0 bases to trimming and J lost 1 base, with 11 bases between them. The CDR3 DNA follows: TGTGCCAGCAGTGAAGCGCTCTGGGTCCGCACAGATACGCAGTATTTT. Amino acid sequence: CASSEALWVRTDTQYF.

The chain carries TRBV7-9 and TRBJ2-3; no definite D call. This CDR3 spans 16 amino acids. Trimming left V 5 bases short and J 2 bases short, with 17 bases between. Germline CDR1 is SEHNR and CDR2 is FQNEAQ (reference sequence). The CDR3 sequence is CASSRLVDRNTDTQYF. Here the CDR3 DNA reads TGTGCCAGCAGCCGCCTCGTGGATCGTAACACAGATACGCAGTATTTT.

The gene calls are TRBV21-1 and TRBJ1-5; the table's D gene call, TRBD1, was not cross checked with the DNA. TRBV21-1 is tagged as a pseudogene. The CDR3 contains 13 residues. The chain's CDR3 is CASKGDTYQPQHF. CDR3 nucleotide sequence: TGTGCCAGCAAAGGGGACACCTATCAGCCCCAGCATTTT.

The V gene is TRBV25-1, the J gene TRBJ1-1, with 9 bases lining up with TRBD1. Germline V CDR1 and CDR2: MGHDK, SYGVNS. J lost 4 bases, V lost 3 bases, and 0 bases had no gene match. The CDR3 spans 13 residues. The CDR3 reads CASSEGQGTEAFF. In nucleotides, the CDR3 is TGTGCCAGCAGTGAGGGACAGGGCACTGAAGCTTTCTTT.

There are a few counts of this clone. The rearrangement links TRBV15 to TRBJ1-6; D remains unclear. The CDR3 length is 15 residues. Trimming removed 3 bases from V and 11 bases from J, with 17 bases in between. The V gene's germline CDR1 is LNHNV and CDR2 YYDKDF (reference sequence). Here the CDR3 DNA reads TGTGCCACCAGCAGGACAATGGAGGGTTCCACACCCCTCCACTTT. This codes for CATSRTMEGSTPLHF. Based on the CDR3 plus reference TRBV15 and TRBJ1-6, the full variable domain is DAMVIQNPRYQVTQFGKPVTLSCSQTLNHNVMYWYQQKSSQAPKLLFHYYDKDFNNEADTPDNFQSRRPNTSFCFLDIRSPGLGDTAMYLCATSRTMEGSTPLHFGNGTRLTVT.

To note about this clone: The junction shows a germline mismatch at one end, possibly a read error. This chain links TRBV19 with TRBJ2-2, with 11 positions matching TRBD2. In germline, CDR1 is LNHDA, CDR2 SQIVND (reference sequence). The CDR3 consists of 14 residues. The CDR3 is CASRIGLAGGELFF. The CDR3 DNA is TGTGCCAGTAGGATAGGACTAGCGGGCGGGGAGCTGTTTTTT.

This clone occurred once. The chain combines TRBV2 with TRBJ1-2; weak D call: TRBD1 (5 bases). CDR1 and CDR2 (germline): SNHLY, FYNNEI. The CDR3 totals 14 residues. V was trimmed by 7 bases and J by 4 bases, leaving 16 bases between them. The CDR3 nucleotides read TGTGCCAGCACCCAAGGGGAGGAGGTCTATGGCTACACCTTC. Residues: CASTQGEEVYGYTF.

The V gene is TRBV7-9, the J gene TRBJ2-2; D unresolved. The CDR3 is 14 amino acids. Per the germline V gene, CDR1 is SEHNR and CDR2 is FQNEAQ (reference sequence). V lost 8 bases to trimming and J lost 3 bases, with 13 bases between them. DNA for the CDR3: TGTGCCAGCGTGGCGGCAGAACACACCGGGGAGCTGTTTTTT. Protein: CASVAAEHTGELFF.

The CDR3 nucleotides read TGTGCCAGCAGCTTGTTTGGACAGGGACTTGAAAAACTGTTTTTT. This translates into CASSLFGQGLEKLFF. V and J are TRBV5-6 and TRBJ1-4, with TRBD1 identical over 8 bases. The CDR3 length is 15 residues. V was pared by 1 base and J by 7 bases, with 6 bases of the junction left unmatched. Per germline, CDR1 SGHDT and CDR2 YYEEEE.

This chain joins TRBV5-1 and TRBJ2-1, with 8 nucleotides matching TRBD2. The germline gives CDR1 SGHRS, CDR2 YFSETQ. J gave up 5 bases and V 2 bases, and 6 bases lay outside the gene matches. The CDR3 is 15 residues long. CDR3 coding DNA: TGCGCCAGCAGCTTTACGGGAGGGTGGCACAATGAGCAGTTCTTC. It is translated as CASSFTGGWHNEQFF.

In DNA, the CDR3 is TGTGCCTGGAGTGAGCAGAGAAATCAGCCCCAGCATTTT. Translating gives CAWSEQRNQPQHF. The chain couples TRBV30 to TRBJ1-5, with no clear D. CDR1 and CDR2 (germline): GTSNPN, SVGIG (reference sequence). CDR3 size: 13 residues. V lost 1 base to trimming and J lost 4 bases, with 8 bases between them.

Turning to this clone: The sample contains more than one DNA sequence encoding this CDR3. The chain uses TRBV19 and TRBJ2-7, with 8 bases matching TRBD2. This CDR3 region has 13 residues. Germline CDR1 LNHDA, CDR2 SQIVND (reference sequence). Germline trimming cut 5 bases from V and 2 bases from J; bases unmatched to any gene: 2. CDR3 nucleotide sequence: TGTGCCAGTAGTCCGGGGGGGCCCTACGAGCAGTACTTC. It codes for CASSPGGPYEQYF.

This chain links TRBV27 with TRBJ2-2, with D hard to call. The CDR3 is made up of 15 amino acids. The germline gives CDR1 MNHEY, CDR2 SMNVEV (reference sequence). V was cut by 4 bases and J by 1 base, with 10 bases left in between. CDR3 protein: CASSSSDENTGELFF. The DNA of the CDR3 is TGTGCCAGCAGTTCTTCCGACGAGAACACCGGGGAGCTGTTTTTT.

The V and J genes are TRBV10-3 and TRBJ2-2; 9 nucleotides align to TRBD1. With 4 bases clipped from V and 6 bases from J, the junction kept 6 bases outside the gene matches. CDR1 is ENHRY, CDR2 SYGVKD, per germline. The CDR3 has 15 amino acids. CDR3 sequence: CAISGTGDVAGELFF. In DNA, the CDR3 is TGTGCCATCAGTGGGACAGGGGATGTCGCCGGGGAGCTGTTTTTT.

Comment on this clone: Other DNA sequences from this sample encode an identical CDR3 as well. J is TRBJ2-7 and V is TRBV2; 7 nucleotides line up with TRBD1. J lost 2 bases, V lost 0 bases, and 4 bases had no gene match. The CDR3 has 15 residues. The germline gives CDR1 SNHLY, CDR2 FYNNEI. CDR3 nucleotide sequence: TGTGCCAGCAGTGAAGCGCTCGACAGGGCCTACGAGCAGTACTTC. As protein: CASSEALDRAYEQYF.

Of note for this clone: The junction departs from the called germline gene at one end, perhaps through a read error. The chain couples TRBV2 to TRBJ2-4; D is tentatively TRBD1 or TRBD2 (7 bases each). The CDR3 runs 13 residues. CDR1 is SNHLY and CDR2 is FYNNEI in the germline V gene. The DNA of the CDR3 is TGTGCCAGCAGTGGTCCCCAGGGGGGGGCCCTTCACTTC. Translating gives CASSGPQGGALHF.

V usage is TRBV5-6 and J usage is TRBJ2-3; 12 bases map to TRBD2. This CDR3 is 17 amino acids long. J was trimmed by 4 bases and V by 2 bases; bases with no gene match: 8. Looked up from germline, CDR1 is SGHDT and CDR2 is YYEEEE. CDR3 loop: CASSLGLAGMVADTQYF. Here the CDR3 DNA reads TGTGCCAGCAGCTTAGGACTAGCGGGAATGGTGGCAGATACGCAGTATTTT.

The J gene is TRBJ2-5, the V gene TRBV7-8, with D perhaps matching TRBD1 (6 bases). Germline CDR1 and CDR2: SGHVS and FQNEAQ. The V end was cut by 5 bases, the J end by 5 bases, with 18 bases between. CDR3 length equals 15 residues. Written as DNA, the CDR3 is TGTGCCAGCAGCGGCATCGATGGGGGCCTGGAGACCCAGTACTTC. Amino acid sequence: CASSGIDGGLETQYF.

The chain carries TRBV30 and TRBJ2-3, with D perhaps matching TRBD1 (5 bases). The V gene lost 1 base and the J gene lost 3 bases, with 14 bases spanning the gap. The CDR3 spans 15 residues. Per germline, CDR1 GTSNPN and CDR2 SVGIG (reference sequence). The CDR3 bases are TGTGCCTGGAGTGAGGGGCAGGTCTGGACAGATACGCAGTATTTT. It yields the protein CAWSEGQVWTDTQYF.

This clone has just one count. The chain carries TRBV6-6 and TRBJ1-1, with 8 bases aligning to TRBD1. The CDR3 is 14 amino acids. The junction had 8 bases not matched to a gene; V was cut back by 8 bases and J by 3 bases. Germline CDR1 and CDR2: MNHNY and SVGAGI (reference sequence). The CDR3 DNA sequence: TGTGCCAGCGCCGACAGGGGTCGTGACACTGAAGCTTTCTTT. Translating it yields CASADRGRDTEAFF.

With respect to this clone: The junction differs from germline at one of its ends, possibly a read error. V gene TRBV7-9 combines with J gene TRBJ2-7; D uncertain. CDR3 length: 11 residues. Per the germline V gene, CDR1 is SEHNR and CDR2 is FQNEAQ (reference sequence). In nucleotides, the CDR3 is TGTGCCAGCAGCTTAGGGGTCTCCTGGAACTTC. This codes for CASSLGVSWNF.